This T cell receptor (beta chain) was identified in a study of response to subunit inactivated influenza vaccine. Study-level findings and limits: Authors suggested that a seasonal influenza vaccination recruits few new T cells each time.

TCRdb reprocessed the RT-PCR reads via MiXCR and lists one record per CDR3 protein. The sample records under 550,000 distinct CDR3 sequences, less than 8% being singletons. A note on this clonotype: Its target is unknown.

Trimming took off 3 bases at V and 0 bases at J, with 10 bases between the two ends. CDR1 and CDR2 (germline): LNHDA, SQIVND (reference sequence). This CDR3 has 15 residues. The source is a man in his fifties or sixties who received an inactivated influenza vaccine. This specimen was PBMCs from blood, taken about 24 months after vaccination. The J gene is TRBJ2-3, the V gene TRBV19, with D maybe TRBD1 (6 bases). Here the CDR3 DNA reads TGTGCCAGTAGTATTCTGACAGGTAGCACAGATACGCAGTATTTT. Protein product: CASSILTGSTDTQYF.